This T cell receptor (beta chain) originates from a study of T cells in tuberculosis. About this clone: Its specificity is unknown.

Time point specified: new active TB diagnosis, blood taken before or within 7 days of starting treatment. This CDR3 region has 18 residues. Germline assignment: CDR1 LNHDA and CDR2 SQIVND (reference sequence). The V and J ends lost 4 bases and 0 bases, in that order; junction bases with no gene match: 7. Clones were read by immunoSEQ multiplex PCR, and TCRdb kept only the in-frame ones, dropping some. Here the sample spans under 35,000 clones, about 92% being singletons. General study findings and limits: Active tuberculosis TCR-alpha repertoires lay closer to GMM-specific TCRs than IGRA-negative controls, suggesting clonal expansion.

The receptor comes from an adult with tuberculosis. Some clones in this sample may be carry-over from other donors' samples. The chain joins TRBV19 to TRBJ2-6; 9 bases fit TRBD1. The sequences come from PBMCs, collected at tuberculosis diagnosis. Written as DNA, the CDR3 is TGTGCCAGTAGTACTCGGACAGGGGAAGCCTCTGGGGCCAACGTCCTGACTTTC. Translated: CASSTRTGEASGANVLTF.